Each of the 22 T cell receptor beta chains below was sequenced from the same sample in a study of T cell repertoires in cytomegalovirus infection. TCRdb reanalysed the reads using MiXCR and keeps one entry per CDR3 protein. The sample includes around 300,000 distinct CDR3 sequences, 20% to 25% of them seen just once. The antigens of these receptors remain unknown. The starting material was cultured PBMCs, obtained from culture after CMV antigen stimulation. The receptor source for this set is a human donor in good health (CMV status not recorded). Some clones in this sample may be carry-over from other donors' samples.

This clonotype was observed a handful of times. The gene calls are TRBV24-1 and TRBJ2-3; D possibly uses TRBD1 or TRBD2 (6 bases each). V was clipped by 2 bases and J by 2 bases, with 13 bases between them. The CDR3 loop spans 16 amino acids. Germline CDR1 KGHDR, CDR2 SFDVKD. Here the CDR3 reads CATSDWGARDTDTQYF. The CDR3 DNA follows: TGTGCCACCAGTGATTGGGGGGCGCGGGACACAGATACGCAGTATTTT.

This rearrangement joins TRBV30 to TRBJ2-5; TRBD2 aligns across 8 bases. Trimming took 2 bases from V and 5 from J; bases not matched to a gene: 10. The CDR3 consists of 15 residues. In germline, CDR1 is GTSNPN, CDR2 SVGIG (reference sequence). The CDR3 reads CAWSKRESFGETQYF. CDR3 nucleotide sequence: TGTGCCTGGAGTAAGCGGGAGTCATTCGGGGAGACCCAGTACTTC.

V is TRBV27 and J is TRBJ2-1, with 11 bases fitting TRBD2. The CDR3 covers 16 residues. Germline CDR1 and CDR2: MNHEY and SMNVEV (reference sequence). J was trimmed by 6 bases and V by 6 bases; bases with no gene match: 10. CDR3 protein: CASSQFGTSGPNEQFF. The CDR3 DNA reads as TGTGCCAGCAGCCAATTCGGGACTAGCGGACCCAATGAGCAGTTCTTC.

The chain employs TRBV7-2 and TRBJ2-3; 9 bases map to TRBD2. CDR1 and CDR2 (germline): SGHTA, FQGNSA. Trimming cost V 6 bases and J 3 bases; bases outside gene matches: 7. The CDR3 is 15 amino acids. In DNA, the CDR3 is TGTGCCAGCAGGCGGCGGGAGGGCCTTACAGATACGCAGTATTTT. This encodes CASRRREGLTDTQYF.

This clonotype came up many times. DNA of the CDR3: TGTGCCAGCAGCTTAGGTCTTAGCACAGATACGCAGTATTTT. It specifies CASSLGLSTDTQYF. V is TRBV7-2 and J is TRBJ2-3, with D unclear. CDR3 length: 14 residues. Germline V gene data show CDR1 as SGHTA and CDR2 as FQGNSA. V was cut by 1 base and J by 0 bases, with 5 bases left in between.

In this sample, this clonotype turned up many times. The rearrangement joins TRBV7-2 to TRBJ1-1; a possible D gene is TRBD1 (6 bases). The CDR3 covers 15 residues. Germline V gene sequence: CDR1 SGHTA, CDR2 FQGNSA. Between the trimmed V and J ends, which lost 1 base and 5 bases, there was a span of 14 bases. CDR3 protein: CASSLVSGGRTEAFF. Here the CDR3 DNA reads TGTGCCAGCAGCTTAGTATCGGGGGGGCGGACTGAAGCTTTCTTT.

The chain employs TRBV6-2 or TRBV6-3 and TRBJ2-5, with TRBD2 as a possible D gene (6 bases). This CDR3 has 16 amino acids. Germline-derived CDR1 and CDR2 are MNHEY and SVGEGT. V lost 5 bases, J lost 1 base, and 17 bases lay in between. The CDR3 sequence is CASSPYDPSVQETQYF. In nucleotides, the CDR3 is TGTGCCAGCAGTCCTTATGACCCTAGCGTCCAAGAGACCCAGTACTTC.

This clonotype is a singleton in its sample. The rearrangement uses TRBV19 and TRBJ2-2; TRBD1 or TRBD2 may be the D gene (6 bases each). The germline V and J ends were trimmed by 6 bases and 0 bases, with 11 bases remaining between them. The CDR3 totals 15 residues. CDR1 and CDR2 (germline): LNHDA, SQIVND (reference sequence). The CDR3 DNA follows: TGTGCCAGTAGACAGGGAGGTACGAACACCGGGGAGCTGTTTTTT. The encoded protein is CASRQGGTNTGELFF.

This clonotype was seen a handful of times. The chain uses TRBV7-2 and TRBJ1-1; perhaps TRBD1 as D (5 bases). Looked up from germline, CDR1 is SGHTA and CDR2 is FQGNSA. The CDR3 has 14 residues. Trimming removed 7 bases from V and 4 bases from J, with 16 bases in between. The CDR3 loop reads CASILGTEFTEAFF. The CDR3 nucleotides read TGTGCCAGCATCTTGGGGACGGAATTCACTGAAGCTTTCTTT.

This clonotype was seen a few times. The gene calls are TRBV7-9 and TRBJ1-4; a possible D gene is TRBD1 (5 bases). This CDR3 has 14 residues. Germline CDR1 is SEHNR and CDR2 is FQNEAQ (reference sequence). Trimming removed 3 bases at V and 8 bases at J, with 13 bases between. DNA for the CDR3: TGTGCCAGCAGCTTTAATGGGGCCGGCGAAAAACTGTTTTTT. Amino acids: CASSFNGAGEKLFF. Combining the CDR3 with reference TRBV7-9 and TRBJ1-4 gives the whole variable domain DTGVSQNPRHKITKRGQNVTFRCDPISEHNRLYWYRQTLGQGPEFLTYFQNEAQLEKSRLLSDRFSAERPKGSFSTLEIQRTEQGDSAMYLCASSFNGAGEKLFFGSGTQLSVL.

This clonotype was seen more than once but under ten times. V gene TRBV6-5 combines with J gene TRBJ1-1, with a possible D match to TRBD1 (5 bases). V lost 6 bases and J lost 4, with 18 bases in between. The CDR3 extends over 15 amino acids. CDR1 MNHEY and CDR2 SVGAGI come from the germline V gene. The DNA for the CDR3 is TGTGCCAGCAGGCCTGGGGGGGAAGGAGGCACTGAAGCTTTCTTT. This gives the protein CASRPGGEGGTEAFF.

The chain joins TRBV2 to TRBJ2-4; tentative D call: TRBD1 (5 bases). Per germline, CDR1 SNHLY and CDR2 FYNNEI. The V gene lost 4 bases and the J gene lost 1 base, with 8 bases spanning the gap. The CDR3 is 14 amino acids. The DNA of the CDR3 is TGTGCCAGCAGTGGGTCAGGGGCCAAAAACATTCAGTACTTC. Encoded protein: CASSGSGAKNIQYF.

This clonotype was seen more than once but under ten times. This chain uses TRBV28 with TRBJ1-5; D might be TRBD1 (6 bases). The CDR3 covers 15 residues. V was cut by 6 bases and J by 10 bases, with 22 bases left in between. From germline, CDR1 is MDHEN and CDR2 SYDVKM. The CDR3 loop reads CASRTGEAGVKPQHF. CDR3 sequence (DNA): TGTGCCAGCAGAACCGGGGAGGCAGGGGTCAAACCCCAGCATTTT.

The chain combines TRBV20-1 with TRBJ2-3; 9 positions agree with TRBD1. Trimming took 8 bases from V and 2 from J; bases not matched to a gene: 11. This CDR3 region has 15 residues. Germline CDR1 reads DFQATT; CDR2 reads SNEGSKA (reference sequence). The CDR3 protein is CSHEKGDRDTDTQYF. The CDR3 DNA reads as TGCAGTCACGAAAAAGGGGACAGGGACACAGATACGCAGTATTTT.

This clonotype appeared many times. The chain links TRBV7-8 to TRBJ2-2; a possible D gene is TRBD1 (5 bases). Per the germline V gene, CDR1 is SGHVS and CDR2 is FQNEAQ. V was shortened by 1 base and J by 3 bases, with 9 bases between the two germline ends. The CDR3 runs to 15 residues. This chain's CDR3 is CASSLEVRDTGELFF. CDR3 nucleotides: TGTGCCAGCAGCTTAGAAGTCAGGGACACCGGGGAGCTGTTTTTT.

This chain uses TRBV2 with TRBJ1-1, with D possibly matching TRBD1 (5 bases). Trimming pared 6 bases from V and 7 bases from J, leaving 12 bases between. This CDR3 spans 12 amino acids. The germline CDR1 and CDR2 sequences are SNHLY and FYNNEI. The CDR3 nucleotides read TGTGCCAGCAGGGTTCAGGGTTATGAAGCTTTCTTT. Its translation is CASRVQGYEAFF.

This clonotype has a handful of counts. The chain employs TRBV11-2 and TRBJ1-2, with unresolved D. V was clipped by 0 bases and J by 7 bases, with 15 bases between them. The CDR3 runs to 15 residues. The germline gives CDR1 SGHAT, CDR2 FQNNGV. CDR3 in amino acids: CASSLEPRVTSGYTF. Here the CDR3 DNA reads TGTGCCAGCAGCTTAGAGCCCCGGGTTACTTCTGGCTACACCTTC. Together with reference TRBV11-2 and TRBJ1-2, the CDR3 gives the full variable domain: EAGVAQSPRYKIIEKRQSVAFWCNPISGHATLYWYQQILGQGPKLLIQFQNNGVVDDSQLPKDRFSAERLKGVDSTLKIQPAKLEDSAVYLCASSLEPRVTSGYTFGSGTRLTVV.

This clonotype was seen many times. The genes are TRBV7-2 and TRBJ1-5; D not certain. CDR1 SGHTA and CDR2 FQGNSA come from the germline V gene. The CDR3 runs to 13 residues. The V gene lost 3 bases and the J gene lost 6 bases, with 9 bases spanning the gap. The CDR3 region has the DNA TGTGCCAGCAGCTTGTACAGCGGTCAGCCCCAGCATTTT. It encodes CASSLYSGQPQHF.

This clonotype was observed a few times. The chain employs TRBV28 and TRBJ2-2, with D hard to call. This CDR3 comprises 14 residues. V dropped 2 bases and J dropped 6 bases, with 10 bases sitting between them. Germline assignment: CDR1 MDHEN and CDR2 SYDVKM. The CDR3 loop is CASSLRAIPGELFF. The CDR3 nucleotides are TGTGCCAGCAGTTTAAGGGCTATCCCCGGGGAGCTGTTTTTT. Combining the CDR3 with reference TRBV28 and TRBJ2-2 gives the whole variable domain DVKVTQSSRYLVKRTGEKVFLECVQDMDHENMFWYRQDPGLGLRLIYFSYDVKMKEKGDIPEGYSVSREKKERFSLILESASTNQTSMYLCASSLRAIPGELFFGEGSRLTVL.

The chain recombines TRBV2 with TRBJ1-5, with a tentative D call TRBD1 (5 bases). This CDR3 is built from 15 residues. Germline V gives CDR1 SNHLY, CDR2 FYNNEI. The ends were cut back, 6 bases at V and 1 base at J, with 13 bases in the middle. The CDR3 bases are TGTGCCAGCAGATGGGGCCTCGAGAGCAATCAGCCCCAGCATTTT. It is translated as CASRWGLESNQPQHF.

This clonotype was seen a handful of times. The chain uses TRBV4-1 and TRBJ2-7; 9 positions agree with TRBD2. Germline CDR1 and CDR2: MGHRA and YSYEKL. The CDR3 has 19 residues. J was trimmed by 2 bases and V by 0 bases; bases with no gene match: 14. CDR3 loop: CASSQEGTDLAGATYEQYV. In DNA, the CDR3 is TGCGCCAGCAGCCAAGAAGGTACAGACTTAGCGGGAGCCACCTACGAGCAGTACGTC.

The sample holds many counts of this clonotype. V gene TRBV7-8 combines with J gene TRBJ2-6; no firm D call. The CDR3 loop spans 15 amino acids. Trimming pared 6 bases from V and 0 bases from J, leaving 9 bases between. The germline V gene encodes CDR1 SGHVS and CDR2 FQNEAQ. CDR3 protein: CASRDRFSGANVLTF. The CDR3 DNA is TGTGCCAGCAGGGACCGGTTCTCTGGGGCCAACGTCCTGACTTTC.